The T cell receptor beta chain under discussion was sequenced for a study of blood T cell repertoires in COVID-19. On the study more broadly: Acute-phase and convalescent COVID-19 samples originated in the United States, Italy and Spain. Sources were T cells, B-cell-depleted T cells, or PBMCs; the material itself was cDNA or gDNA.

In the authors' methods: Amplification of reference gene primers was used by the study to estimate nucleated cell counts. TCRdb keeps only in-frame clones here, not all; method: immunoSEQ multiplex PCR. V and J calls plus clone size are reproduced from that table; the DNA served to infer D and trimming. The data contain tens of thousands of clones, around 80% of them singletons. This clone turned up a few times. Sequencing used peripheral blood. The clonotype originates from a human donor in a cohort sampled during active COVID-19.

This chain's CDR3 is CASGRGSGNQPQHF. The CDR3 DNA reads as TGTGCCAGTGGGAGGGGCTCAGGCAATCAGCCCCAGCATTTT. V is TRBV7-9 and J is TRBJ1-5; weak D call: TRBD1 (5 bases). The CDR3 length is 14 residues. Germline V gene data show CDR1 as SEHNR and CDR2 as FQNEAQ (reference sequence). Trimming removed 9 bases from V and 2 bases from J, with 14 bases in between.